The TCR beta chain under discussion was sequenced for a study of T cells in Graves' hyperthyroidism and ophthalmopathy. The TCR beta CDR3 regions underwent amplification using RNA transcripts as the source. A set of HTBI primers served as the primers for a first-round RT-PCR of the TCR CDR3. TCRdb reprocessed the multiplex PCR reads via MiXCR and lists one record per CDR3 protein. The table has fewer than 400,000 distinct CDR3 sequences, 15% to 19% seen once; the top ten hold 28%. There are 15 residues in the CDR3. Points from the study as a whole: Most clonotypes expanded in the thyroid (above 0.001) were also present in blood.

This clonotype has just a few counts. Antigen: not known. The sample comprised blood. The TCR comes from a woman between 18 and 30 years old with Graves' hyperthyroidism that later progressed to Graves' ophthalmopathy. The chain links TRBV3-2 to TRBJ2-5; the table's TRBD1 call for D was not verified on the DNA. TRBV3-2 is listed as a pseudogene. The CDR3 region is CASGQKGFRGETQYF. CDR3 in DNA: TGTGCCAGCGGCCAAAAGGGATTCAGGGGGGAGACCCAGTACTTC.